The subject of this entry is one TCR beta chain. Its antigen is not identified. The study made its TCR cDNA through 5'RACE template switching. That step introduced a universal primer site along with UMIs. One entry per CDR3 protein, called by TCRdb with MiXCR from the 5' RACE reads. The table includes 620,000 or so distinct CDR3 sequences, around 12% detected once. The sample is drawn from a study of T cells after yellow fever vaccination. Overall study: When fractions had low cell numbers, they were prepared with SMART-Seq v4 Ultra Low Input. Study outcomes and limitations: The booster response re-showed most primary clones: approximately 95% CD4, almost 90% CD8. Relatively few clonotypes were ones that appeared in both CD4 and CD8 compartments.

This sequence was found in a man aged 25-45 years who received the YFV17D yellow fever vaccine. The sequences come from PBMCs, collected on the day of the yellow fever booster vaccination.

In DNA form, the CDR3 reads TGTGCCAGCAGTTTTCAGGCGCAAGAGACCCAGTACTTC. Translating it yields CASSFQAQETQYF. The V and J genes are TRBV27 and TRBJ2-5; D unresolved. Per the germline V gene, CDR1 is MNHEY and CDR2 is SMNVEV (reference sequence). The CDR3 has 13 residues. Trimming cost V 3 bases and J 2 bases, with 7 bases left between them.